Below, 21 T cell receptor beta chains from the same sample are listed, as sequenced in a study of blood T cells in healthy people across ages. The use of a sample-barcoded 5' primer and a J-beta primer mix characterized a second PCR of roughly 7 to 11 cycles. TCRdb re-derived calls from the 5' RACE reads in MiXCR, one entry per CDR3 protein. This table holds around 700,000 distinct CDR3 sequences, around 25% found once. The sample also formed part of further work on T cells of mothers and their children.

Sequenced material: blood. These receptors were collected from a boy aged 5 to 17 in good health.

This sequence joins TRBV7-9 and TRBJ2-1, with D maybe TRBD2 (6 bases). Germline CDR1 SEHNR, CDR2 FQNEAQ (reference sequence). Between the trimmed V and J ends, which lost 5 bases and 8 bases, there was a span of 16 bases. This CDR3 has 14 amino acids. In DNA, the CDR3 is TGTGCCAGCAGCCCAGCGGCCGGGAGCCATGAGCAGTTCTTC. Residues: CASSPAAGSHEQFF. Based on the CDR3 plus reference TRBV7-9 and TRBJ2-1, the full variable domain is DTGVSQNPRHKITKRGQNVTFRCDPISEHNRLYWYRQTLGQGPEFLTYFQNEAQLEKSRLLSDRFSAERPKGSFSTLEIQRTEQGDSAMYLCASSPAAGSHEQFFGPGTRLTVL.

CDR3 residues: CSVGDPNQETQYF. For the CDR3, the DNA is TGCAGCGTTGGGGACCCGAACCAAGAGACCCAGTACTTC. The V and J genes are TRBV29-1 and TRBJ2-5, with D perhaps being TRBD1 or TRBD2 (5 bases each). This CDR3 comprises 13 residues. Trimming cost V 4 bases and J 0 bases, with 9 bases left between them. Germline CDR1 is SQVTM and CDR2 is ANQGSEA.

The CDR3 DNA reads TGCAGTGCTAGAGTGGACATTGGGACAGATACGCAGTATTTT. Translated, it gives CSARVDIGTDTQYF. The rearrangement links TRBV20-1 to TRBJ2-3, with TRBD1 as a possible D gene (5 bases). V lost 1 base and J lost 3, with 11 bases in between. Germline CDR1 and CDR2: DFQATT and SNEGSKA (reference sequence). The length of the CDR3 is 14 residues.

The V call is TRBV6-5, the J call TRBJ1-2; 9 positions match TRBD1. The CDR3 spans 15 residues. V trimming: 7 bases; J trimming: 7 bases; junction bases outside the gene matches: 13. Looked up from germline, CDR1 is MNHEY and CDR2 is SVGAGI. The CDR3 DNA reads as TGTGCCAGCACCATTGGGGGACAGGGATCGGTTGGCTACACCTTC. Its protein is CASTIGGQGSVGYTF.

This chain uses TRBV7-2 with TRBJ2-7, with D possibly TRBD2 on 6 matching bases. The assigned J gene may be wrong: the sequence end matches TRBJ2-1 better. The CDR3 extends over 15 amino acids. Germline assignment: CDR1 SGHTA and CDR2 FQGNSA. The CDR3 nucleotides are TGTGCCAGCAGCTCCGCTGGGGGGACGTATAGTGAGCAGTTCTTC. Residues: CASSSAGGTYSEQFF.

This clonotype has only a few counts. J is TRBJ1-2 and V is TRBV20-1; possible D gene TRBD1, 5 bases. The germline CDR1 and CDR2 sequences are DFQATT and SNEGSKA (reference sequence). CDR3 length: 15 residues. The V end was cut by 6 bases, the J end by 4 bases, with 21 bases between. The CDR3 spells CSADPGQAPGYGYTF. In DNA form, the CDR3 reads TGCAGTGCGGACCCGGGGCAGGCCCCAGGCTATGGCTACACCTTC.

This clonotype was found a few times. The chain has TRBV5-1 and TRBJ1-6; no firm D call. CDR1 is SGHRS and CDR2 is YFSETQ in the germline V gene. CDR3 length: 14 residues. Trimming removed 4 bases from V and 10 bases from J, with 15 bases in between. Here the CDR3 reads CASSPRPGESPLHF. The CDR3, as DNA: TGCGCCAGCAGCCCTAGGCCGGGCGAATCACCCCTCCACTTT.

This clonotype showed up just a few times. This sequence joins TRBV4-1 and TRBJ1-2; D ambiguous. CDR1 is MGHRA and CDR2 is YSYEKL in the germline V gene. The CDR3 runs 15 residues. V was clipped by 0 bases and J by 0 bases, with 8 bases between them. The CDR3 bases are TGCGCCAGCAGCCAAGAGTTCAAGACTAACTATGGCTACACCTTC. It yields the protein CASSQEFKTNYGYTF.

V and J are TRBV20-1 and TRBJ2-1, with 8 bases fitting TRBD2. The closer fit of TRBJ2-5 to the DNA end suggests the J call may be wrong. Looked up from germline, CDR1 is DFQATT and CDR2 is SNEGSKA (reference sequence). This CDR3 contains 14 residues. The CDR3 DNA follows: TGCAGTGGAACGACTAGCGCGCTTGTAGAGACCCAGTACTTC. Translation gives CSGTTSALVETQYF.

V and J are TRBV9 and TRBJ2-3; D assignment may be TRBD1 or TRBD2 (5 bases each). The V and J ends lost 0 bases and 0 bases respectively, with 11 bases between them. Germline V gene sequence: CDR1 SGDLS, CDR2 YYNGEE. There are 16 residues in the CDR3. This chain's CDR3 is CASSVVVGESTDTQYF. The DNA of the CDR3 is TGTGCCAGCAGCGTAGTTGTGGGGGAAAGCACAGATACGCAGTATTTT.

V is TRBV6-5 and J is TRBJ1-5; 7 nucleotides agree with TRBD1. Germline lookup yields CDR1 MNHEY and CDR2 SVGAGI. The junction had 8 bases not matched to a gene; V was cut back by 4 bases and J by 5 bases. This CDR3 contains 15 residues. The CDR3 sequence: CASSLTGIWDQPQHF. For the CDR3, the DNA is TGTGCCAGCAGTTTGACAGGGATCTGGGATCAGCCCCAGCATTTT.

CDR3 sequence (DNA): TGCGCCAGCAGCCCTCAGCCAGGGACAGAAAATAAGCAGTTCTTC. Encoded protein: CASSPQPGTENKQFF. V gene TRBV5-1 combines with J gene TRBJ2-1, with 7 bases that match TRBD1. The CDR3 is 15 residues long. Per germline, CDR1 SGHRS and CDR2 YFSETQ. Trimming took 4 bases from V and 11 from J; bases not matched to a gene: 15.

The table lists this clonotype with a few counts. The gene calls are TRBV20-1 and TRBJ2-1; 8 bases map to TRBD1. Germline V gene lookup returns CDR1 DFQATT and CDR2 SNEGSKA (reference sequence). J was trimmed by 0 bases and V by 4 bases; bases with no gene match: 2. CDR3 length: 14 amino acids. The CDR3 region has the DNA TGCAGTGCTATGACAGGGGACTCCTACAATGAGCAGTTCTTC. Translating gives CSAMTGDSYNEQFF.

This clonotype has just a few counts. The V gene is TRBV20-1, the J gene TRBJ2-5; D call uncertain. Trimming shortened V by 3 bases and J by 3 bases, and 11 bases separated the two germline ends. The V gene's germline CDR1 is DFQATT and CDR2 SNEGSKA (reference sequence). This CDR3 has 13 residues. This CDR3 is CSASSDLKETQYF. The CDR3 bases are TGCAGTGCTAGCTCCGACTTGAAAGAGACCCAGTACTTC.

This rearrangement joins TRBV6-6 to TRBJ2-5; 8 nucleotides line up with TRBD1. The J call is in doubt because the DNA end fits TRBJ2-7 better. Germline V lookup: CDR1 MNHNY, CDR2 SVGAGI (reference sequence). This CDR3 has 15 amino acids. This CDR3 reads CASSFLPDRVNEQYF. The CDR3 nucleotides are TGTGCCAGCAGTTTCCTCCCGGACAGGGTGAACGAGCAGTACTTC.

This clonotype has just a few counts. The chain carries TRBV29-1 and TRBJ2-2; D gene ambiguous. The CDR3 has 12 amino acids. V lost 5 bases, J lost 8 bases, and 12 bases lay in between. CDR1 SQVTM and CDR2 ANQGSEA come from the germline V gene. In DNA form, the CDR3 reads TGCAGCGTTTTTCAGGATCGAGGGGAGCTGTTTTTT. It codes for CSVFQDRGELFF.

This clonotype was detected a few times. The genes are TRBV5-1 and TRBJ2-7; 8 bases map to TRBD1. V was pared by 3 bases and J by 5 bases, with 7 bases of the junction left unmatched. Germline lookup yields CDR1 SGHRS and CDR2 YFSETQ. This CDR3 region has 14 residues. CDR3 protein: CASSWGQEGNEQYF. For the CDR3, the DNA is TGCGCCAGCAGCTGGGGACAGGAGGGCAACGAGCAGTACTTC.

The chain employs TRBV3-1 and TRBJ1-2; D may be TRBD1 (6 bases). Germline lookup yields CDR1 LGHDT and CDR2 YNNKEL (reference sequence). V was pared by 0 bases and J by 1 base, with 21 bases between. The CDR3 is made up of 19 amino acids. In nucleotides, the CDR3 is TGTGCCAGCAGCCAAGAGGCCCGGGGGCGGATTACGATTAACTATGGCTACACCTTC. Its translation: CASSQEARGRITINYGYTF.

V and J are TRBV4-3 and TRBJ1-6, with unresolved D. The V and J ends lost 0 bases and 9 bases respectively, with 12 bases between them. The germline V gene encodes CDR1 LGHNA and CDR2 YSLEER. This CDR3 has 15 residues. This CDR3 is CASSQDHLGFSPLHF. The CDR3 DNA is TGCGCCAGCAGCCAAGATCACCTAGGATTTTCACCCCTCCACTTT.

This chain links TRBV29-1 with TRBJ2-5; D possibly corresponds to TRBD1 (5 bases). The J call may be in error: the DNA end matches TRBJ2-1 better. CDR1 and CDR2 from the germline V gene are SQVTM and ANQGSEA. The CDR3 covers 12 residues. In nucleotides, the CDR3 is TGCAGCGTTGGAGCTGGGGCTTATGAGCAGTTCTTC. It translates to CSVGAGAYEQFF.

The chain uses TRBV13 and TRBJ2-5; the D gene is possibly TRBD2 (6 bases). The end of the DNA aligns better with TRBJ2-1, so the J call may be wrong. The CDR3 contains 17 residues. Per the germline V gene, CDR1 is PRHDT and CDR2 is FYEKMQ (reference sequence). For the CDR3, the DNA is TGTGCCAGCAGCCCGACCACTCGCCGGGACTCTGTGGGTGAGCAGTTCTTC. Its translation is CASSPTTRRDSVGEQFF.